This TCR beta chain was captured by sequencing in a study of cytomegalovirus exposure and HLA in healthy donors. Whole-study results and caveats: The authors excluded some V segments, including TRBV6-2 and TRBV6-3, as indistinguishable.

A note on this clone: Its target is unknown.

The germline V and J ends were trimmed by 2 bases and 1 base, with 5 bases remaining between them. Germline V lookup: CDR1 SEHNR, CDR2 FQNEAQ (reference sequence). The length of the CDR3 is 14 residues. PCR amplification relied on 60 Vbeta primers (plus 13 Jbeta primers). Produced via immunoSEQ multiplex PCR; TCRdb's table is partial and in-frame only. Of about 130,000 clones detected, 80% appear once; the ten largest clones hold 2.5% to 3%. This receptor was taken from a man younger than 45 in good health and CMV-seronegative. The chain carries TRBV7-9 and TRBJ2-2; unclear D gene. Source material: PBMCs. CDR3 coding DNA: TGTGCCAGCAGCTTAACGGTGAACACCGGGGAGCTGTTTTTT. It yields the protein CASSLTVNTGELFF.